What follows is one TCR beta chain and its context. The sample is drawn from a study of blood T cell repertoires in COVID-19. The authors' processing: For nucleated cells, counts were estimated from reference gene primer amplification. Produced via immunoSEQ multiplex PCR; TCRdb's table is partial and in-frame only. The D gene and trimming were derived from the DNA, and the V and J assignments and clone size from that table. This table has about 190,000 clones, approximately 90% appearing once. In germline, CDR1 is SGHRS, CDR2 YFSETQ. V gave up 0 bases and J gave up 2 bases; unmatched junction bases: 2. The CDR3 length is 16 residues.

Sequenced: peripheral blood. The clonotype comes from a woman in her twenties or thirties with active or convalescent COVID-19. The chain couples TRBV5-1 to TRBJ2-6, with 7 bases fitting TRBD1. This CDR3 is CASSLEGGAGANVLTF. The CDR3 DNA reads TGCGCCAGCAGCTTGGAAGGGGGCGCTGGGGCCAACGTCCTGACTTTC.